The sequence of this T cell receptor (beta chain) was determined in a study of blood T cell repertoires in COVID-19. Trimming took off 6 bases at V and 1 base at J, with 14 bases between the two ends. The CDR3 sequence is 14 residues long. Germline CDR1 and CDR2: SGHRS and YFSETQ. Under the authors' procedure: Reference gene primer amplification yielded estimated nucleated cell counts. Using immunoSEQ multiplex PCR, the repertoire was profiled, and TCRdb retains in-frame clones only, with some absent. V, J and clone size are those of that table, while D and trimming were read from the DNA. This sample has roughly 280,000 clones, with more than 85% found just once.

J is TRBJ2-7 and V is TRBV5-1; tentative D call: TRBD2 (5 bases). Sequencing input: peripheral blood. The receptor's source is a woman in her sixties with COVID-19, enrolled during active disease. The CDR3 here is CASTVGVGSYEQYF. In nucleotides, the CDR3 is TGCGCCAGCACTGTGGGAGTGGGGTCCTACGAGCAGTACTTC.